Following are 22 T cell receptor beta chains from one sample sequenced in a study of cytomegalovirus exposure and HLA in healthy donors. The PCR ran on 60 Vbeta and 13 Jbeta primers. Assay: immunoSEQ multiplex PCR; the TCRdb copy retains only in-frame clones and omits some. Among under 250,000 clones listed, roughly 78% were seen once. Sequencing was carried out using PBMCs. The receptors were gathered from a young woman in good health and CMV-seropositive.

The chain couples TRBV15 to TRBJ1-1; TRBD1 might be the D (6 bases). The CDR3 contains 14 residues. V lost 5 bases and J 4 bases, leaving 14 bases between the germline ends. Per the germline V gene, CDR1 is LNHNV and CDR2 is YYDKDF (reference sequence). CDR3 nucleotides: TGTGCCACCAGCGAAAAGCCAGGGGCCACTGAAGCTTTCTTT. Amino acids: CATSEKPGATEAFF.

The rearrangement links TRBV19 to TRBJ2-3; D might be TRBD2 (6 bases). Deletions cut 6 bases from V and 10 bases from J, with 17 bases between. CDR1 and CDR2 (germline): LNHDA, SQIVND (reference sequence). This CDR3 has 13 amino acids. The CDR3 protein is CASSPGRAYSQYF. CDR3 nucleotides: TGTGCCAGTAGCCCCGGGAGAGCTTATTCGCAGTATTTT.

The rearrangement links TRBV5-4 to TRBJ2-5; TRBD2 matches 8 bases. After removal of 1 base from V and 2 bases from J, the junction contained 10 bases not matched to a gene. The CDR3 is 17 residues long. Germline V gene lookup returns CDR1 SGHNT and CDR2 YYREEE (reference sequence). CDR3 amino acids: CASSLKLGAGEQETQYF. DNA of the CDR3: TGTGCCAGCAGCTTGAAGCTGGGAGCGGGAGAGCAAGAGACCCAGTACTTC.

This sequence joins TRBV7-6 and TRBJ2-1, with 8 bases aligning to TRBD2. Looked up from germline, CDR1 is SGHVS and CDR2 is FNYEAQ. With 5 bases clipped from V and 0 bases from J, the junction kept 6 bases outside the gene matches. This CDR3 has 16 residues. The CDR3 spells CASSPIAGRSYNEQFF. Here the CDR3 DNA reads TGTGCCAGCAGCCCTATAGCGGGGCGCTCCTACAATGAGCAGTTCTTC.

V and J are TRBV27 and TRBJ1-1, with 9 bases fitting TRBD1. The CDR3 covers 14 residues. V gave up 3 bases and J gave up 6 bases; unmatched junction bases: 5. Germline V lookup: CDR1 MNHEY, CDR2 SMNVEV (reference sequence). CDR3 bases: TGTGCCAGCAGTTTCTTCCGACAGGGGGCTGAAGCTTTCTTT. Amino acids: CASSFFRQGAEAFF.

The J gene is TRBJ1-1, the V gene TRBV23-1; a possible D gene is TRBD1 (5 bases). TRBV23-1 is filed as an ORF, its function uncertain. V was trimmed by 0 bases and J by 5 bases, leaving 16 bases between them. The CDR3 totals 16 residues. The CDR3 loop reads CASSQSVAGIGTEAFF. The CDR3, as DNA: TGCGCCAGCAGTCAATCAGTGGCAGGGATAGGGACTGAAGCTTTCTTT.

J is TRBJ1-1 and V is TRBV4-2; 7 nucleotides match TRBD1. CDR1 LGHNA and CDR2 YNFKEQ come from the germline V gene. The length of the CDR3 is 16 residues. Trimming cost V 4 bases and J 4 bases; bases outside gene matches: 12. The DNA of the CDR3 is TGTGCCAGCAGCCTGGGGGAGACAGGGTCTTTCACTGAAGCTTTCTTT. This codes for CASSLGETGSFTEAFF.

The CDR3 loop is CASSGFTGNQPQHF. CDR3 coding DNA: TGTGCCAGCAGTGGATTTACAGGCAATCAGCCCCAGCATTTT. The genes are TRBV2 and TRBJ1-5; D uncertain. This CDR3 spans 14 amino acids. Trimming removed 4 bases from V and 2 bases from J, with 9 bases in between. The V gene's germline CDR1 is SNHLY and CDR2 FYNNEI.

The chain couples TRBV7-8 to TRBJ1-4; the D gene is possibly TRBD1 (6 bases). CDR3 length equals 14 residues. Between the trimmed V and J ends, which lost 4 bases and 8 bases, there was a span of 14 bases. Germline V gene data show CDR1 as SGHVS and CDR2 as FQNEAQ. The CDR3 here is CASSSRPQGEKLFF. CDR3 nucleotides: TGTGCCAGCAGCTCAAGACCCCAGGGGGAAAAACTGTTTTTT.

This clone has more than one count but fewer than ten. The CDR3 region is CATSTGPLSGELFF. CDR3 DNA sequence: TGTGCCACCTCGACAGGGCCCCTGTCCGGGGAGCTGTTTTTT. V and J are TRBV7-6 and TRBJ2-2, with TRBD1 matching over 7 bases. J lost 6 bases, V lost 10 bases, and 11 bases had no gene match. This CDR3 spans 14 amino acids. Germline V gene lookup returns CDR1 SGHVS and CDR2 FNYEAQ.

This clone was detected a few times. The V call is TRBV2, the J call TRBJ2-3, with 9 bases lining up with TRBD1. CDR3 size: 15 residues. Germline values: CDR1 SNHLY, CDR2 FYNNEI. V was pared by 6 bases and J by 4 bases, with 8 bases of the junction left unmatched. The CDR3 sequence: CASSGTDRGSDTQYF. The DNA for the CDR3 is TGTGCCAGCAGCGGCACGGACAGGGGATCAGATACGCAGTATTTT. The full variable domain, completed using reference TRBV2 and TRBJ2-3, is EPEVTQTPSHQVTQMGQEVILRCVPISNHLYFYWYRQILGQKVEFLVSFYNNEISEKSEIFDDQFSVERPDGSNFTLKIRSTKLEDSAMYFCASSGTDRGSDTQYFGPGTRLTVL.

The chain's CDR3 is CASSLDLLDGAAEAFF. The CDR3 DNA reads as TGTGCCAGCAGCTTAGACCTCTTAGACGGTGCGGCTGAAGCTTTCTTT. V usage is TRBV11-2 and J usage is TRBJ1-1; D unresolved. Trimming removed 0 bases from V and 6 bases from J, with 17 bases in between. The CDR3 loop spans 16 amino acids. The germline V gene encodes CDR1 SGHAT and CDR2 FQNNGV.

The CDR3 nucleotides read TGTGCCAGCAGTGCTGGGACAGGGGGCCTTCCCTACGAGCAGTACTTC. The encoded protein is CASSAGTGGLPYEQYF. The chain is built from TRBV25-1 and TRBJ2-7; 12 positions agree with TRBD1. V trimming: 4 bases; J trimming: 2 bases; junction bases outside the gene matches: 6. There are 16 residues in the CDR3. Per the germline V gene, CDR1 is MGHDK and CDR2 is SYGVNS.

This clone was seen only once. In DNA, the CDR3 is TGTGCCAGCAGCATTACAGGGACCGGGGAGCTGTTTTTT. Residues: CASSITGTGELFF. V is TRBV27 and J is TRBJ2-2, with a weak D call TRBD1 (6 bases). CDR1 and CDR2 from the germline V gene are MNHEY and SMNVEV (reference sequence). This CDR3 has 13 amino acids. V gave up 6 bases and J gave up 5 bases, with 10 bases separating them.

In this sample, this clone turned up a few times. The rearrangement links TRBV5-1 to TRBJ2-7, with 7 nucleotides matching TRBD1. J lost 4 bases, V lost 0 bases, and 1 base had no gene match. Germline V gene sequence: CDR1 SGHRS, CDR2 YFSETQ. This CDR3 is 13 amino acids long. The CDR3 region is CASSLGGQYEQYF. CDR3 DNA sequence: TGCGCCAGCAGCTTGGGGGGACAGTACGAGCAGTACTTC.

The chain couples TRBV30 to TRBJ2-3, with 8 nucleotides matching TRBD2. This CDR3 contains 15 residues. Germline assignment: CDR1 GTSNPN and CDR2 SVGIG (reference sequence). The J segment lost 4 bases and the V segment lost 4 bases, leaving 10 bases of the junction unmatched. Here the CDR3 reads CAWIAGLAQADTQYF. As DNA, the CDR3 is TGTGCCTGGATTGCCGGACTAGCACAAGCAGATACGCAGTATTTT.

The rearrangement uses TRBV25-1 and TRBJ2-7, with 10 bases identical to TRBD1. Germline V CDR1 and CDR2: MGHDK, SYGVNS. This CDR3 has 14 amino acids. The V and J ends lost 10 bases and 5 bases, in that order; junction bases with no gene match: 11. CDR3 sequence: CANLPRDRGHEQYF. The CDR3 nucleotides read TGTGCCAACCTCCCCCGGGACAGGGGACACGAGCAGTACTTC.

The rearrangement links TRBV10-1 to TRBJ2-2; unclear D gene. Trimming took 0 bases from V and 3 from J, leaving 5 bases between them. CDR1 and CDR2 from the germline V gene are WNHNN and SYGVQD (reference sequence). This CDR3 has 14 amino acids. The CDR3 here is CASSESQYTGELFF. The CDR3 DNA reads TGCGCCAGCAGTGAGTCTCAGTACACCGGGGAGCTGTTTTTT.

This CDR3 is CASRRLAGLNEQFF. In nucleotides, the CDR3 is TGTGCCAGCAGACGACTAGCGGGACTCAATGAGCAGTTCTTC. This rearrangement joins TRBV27 to TRBJ2-1, with 11 nucleotides matching TRBD2. The CDR3 totals 14 residues. Trimming removed 6 bases from V and 6 bases from J; junction bases left unmatched: 4. CDR1 MNHEY and CDR2 SMNVEV come from the germline V gene (reference sequence).

The rearrangement uses TRBV10-2 and TRBJ2-1; 11 bases are a match to TRBD2. CDR1 is WSHSY, CDR2 SAAADI, per germline. The CDR3 spans 13 residues. V gave up 3 bases and J gave up 13 bases; unmatched junction bases: 5. CDR3 amino acids: CASSDTSGGDQFF. DNA of the CDR3: TGCGCCAGCAGTGATACTAGCGGGGGTGATCAGTTCTTC.

This clone was counted a single time. V is TRBV5-1 and J is TRBJ1-1; the D is unclear. Trimming took off 7 bases at V and 5 bases at J, with 15 bases between the two ends. Germline values: CDR1 SGHRS, CDR2 YFSETQ. This CDR3 has 13 residues. The CDR3 here is CASFITSGTEAFF. As DNA, the CDR3 is TGCGCCAGCTTTATTACGAGTGGTACTGAAGCTTTCTTT.

V gene TRBV27 combines with J gene TRBJ2-7, with 8 nucleotides matching TRBD1. There are 14 residues in the CDR3. CDR1 is MNHEY and CDR2 is SMNVEV in the germline V gene (reference sequence). Trimming took 2 bases from V and 3 from J; bases not matched to a gene: 3. The DNA of the CDR3 is TGTGCCAGCAGTTTACCAGGGGGCGGCTACGAGCAGTACTTC. It is translated as CASSLPGGGYEQYF.